Described below is a single T cell receptor (beta chain) sequence and its context. Its specificity is not known. Time point: week 23, last vaccination. The investigators gave 300 ug of mutant IDH1 20-mer peptide in each vaccine dose, together with topical imiquimod. Libraries were prepared by immunoSEQ multiplex PCR; TCRdb keeps only in-frame clonotypes and omits some of them. The table records approximately 60,000 clones, 80% to 90% of them present only once. This CDR3 has 15 amino acids. With V trimmed by 5 bases and J by 7 bases, 5 bases remained unmatched. Per the germline V gene, CDR1 is LNHNV and CDR2 is YYDKDF (reference sequence). These data are taken from a study of a mutant IDH1 vaccine in newly diagnosed glioma. Study information: Beforehand, treatment had been radiotherapy, temozolomide, or both; the majority received both. General study points: It was over 85% of patients that developed vaccine-induced immune responses.

The source is a man aged 25 to 45 with glioma. This sample comprised PBMCs, obtained from a glioma patient whose treatment included an IDH1 peptide vaccine. This chain joins TRBV15 and TRBJ1-4, with 12 bases matching TRBD1. The CDR3 reads CATSLGTGGFEKLFF. CDR3 bases: TGTGCCACCAGCCTTGGGACAGGGGGCTTTGAAAAACTGTTTTTT.